Shown below are 10 T cell receptor beta chains from a single sample sequenced in a study of T cell responses to AZD1222 COVID-19 vaccine. Assay: immunoSEQ multiplex PCR; the TCRdb copy retains only in-frame clones and omits some. The sample shows 150,000 to 200,000 clones, about 94% of them seen only once. Sample: peripheral blood, taken on day 0 of AZD1222 vaccination. The receptor source for this set is an adult in good health.

The V call is TRBV4-1, the J call TRBJ1-2; 8 nucleotides agree with TRBD1. Looked up from germline, CDR1 is MGHRA and CDR2 is YSYEKL. V lost 6 bases to trimming and J lost 7 bases; unmatched junction nucleotides: 10. This CDR3 has 14 residues. CDR3 in DNA: TGCGCCAGCAGTCCCCCGGACAGGGTATTTGGCTACACCTTC. It yields the protein CASSPPDRVFGYTF.

This clone was counted between two and nine times. The chain uses TRBV2 and TRBJ2-7; D remains unclear. The CDR3 totals 12 residues. Between the trimmed V and J ends, which lost 5 bases and 5 bases, there was a span of 10 bases. The germline V gene encodes CDR1 SNHLY and CDR2 FYNNEI. DNA for the CDR3: TGTGCCAGCAGTCCGACCTGGGACGAGCAGTACTTC. This encodes CASSPTWDEQYF.

This chain links TRBV29-1 with TRBJ1-2, with a weak D call TRBD1 (5 bases). V was shortened by 3 bases and J by 4 bases, with 9 bases between the two germline ends. This CDR3 has 12 amino acids. Looked up from germline, CDR1 is SQVTM and CDR2 is ANQGSEA. DNA for the CDR3: TGCAGCGTTGACTCAGGGACCTATGGCTACACCTTC. This gives the protein CSVDSGTYGYTF.

This clone was recorded once. This chain joins TRBV7-9 and TRBJ1-4; TRBD1 might be the D (5 bases). Per the germline V gene, CDR1 is SEHNR and CDR2 is FQNEAQ (reference sequence). V was pared by 5 bases and J by 0 bases, with 10 bases between. The CDR3 length is 15 residues. DNA for the CDR3: TGTGCCAGCAGCCTCCGGGACGCAACTAATGAAAAACTGTTTTTT. This translates into CASSLRDATNEKLFF.

This rearrangement joins TRBV5-1 to TRBJ2-2, with TRBD2 matching over 10 bases. The CDR3 is 16 residues long. From germline, CDR1 is SGHRS and CDR2 YFSETQ. Trimming at V came to 0 bases and at J to 5 bases, leaving 4 bases not matched to a gene. Here the CDR3 DNA reads TGCGCCAGCAGCTTGGCTAGCGGGAGAGGAACCGGGGAGCTGTTTTTT. This codes for CASSLASGRGTGELFF.

The chain combines TRBV3-1 (or the pseudogene TRBV3-2) with TRBJ2-7; D is uncertain. The CDR3 extends over 13 amino acids. Germline-derived CDR1 and CDR2 are LGHDT and YNNKEL (reference sequence). The V end lost 3 bases, the J end lost 6 bases, and 12 bases lay between the germline ends. The CDR3 loop is CASSHGTAAEQYF. Here the CDR3 DNA reads TGTGCCAGCAGCCATGGAACTGCCGCCGAGCAGTACTTC.

The chain combines TRBV6-1 with TRBJ1-5, with D unresolved. CDR3 length: 16 amino acids. The V end lost 2 bases, the J end lost 0 bases, and 11 bases lay between the germline ends. CDR1 is MNHNS, CDR2 SASEGT, per germline. The CDR3 region is CASSEKRHYSNQPQHF. The CDR3 coding sequence is TGTGCCAGCAGTGAAAAGAGACACTATAGCAATCAGCCCCAGCATTTT.

The chain couples TRBV30 to TRBJ1-1; maybe TRBD1 (6 bases). The CDR3 has 15 amino acids. Germline V CDR1 and CDR2: GTSNPN, SVGIG (reference sequence). V lost 4 bases and J lost 5, with 20 bases in between. The CDR3 loop reads CAWMDIRGAGTEAFF. The CDR3 nucleotides read TGTGCCTGGATGGACATCAGGGGAGCAGGTACTGAAGCTTTCTTT.

J is TRBJ1-6 and V is TRBV10-3, with TRBD1 matching over 8 bases. The V segment lost 5 bases and the J segment 8 bases; nucleotides outside the gene matches: 5. CDR3 length: 14 residues. CDR1 and CDR2 from the germline V gene are ENHRY and SYGVKD. The DNA of the CDR3 is TGTGCCATCAGTCAGGGGGCGGGTTATTCACCCCTCCACTTT. This gives the protein CAISQGAGYSPLHF.

This CDR3 is CASSLERQGADLNTEAFF. In DNA form, the CDR3 reads TGTGCCAGCAGCTTAGAAAGACAGGGGGCGGACTTGAACACTGAAGCTTTCTTT. The chain employs TRBV13 and TRBJ1-1; TRBD1 aligns across 10 bases. The V gene end was trimmed by 1 base and the J gene end by 0 bases; junction bases not matched to a gene: 8. The CDR3 is made up of 18 amino acids. Germline assignment: CDR1 PRHDT and CDR2 FYEKMQ (reference sequence). The full variable domain, completed using reference TRBV13 and TRBJ1-1, is AAGVIQSPRHLIKEKRETATLKCYPIPRHDTVYWYQQGPGQDPQFLISFYEKMQSDKGSIPDRFSAQQFSDYHSELNMSSLELGDSALYFCASSLERQGADLNTEAFFGQGTRLTVV.